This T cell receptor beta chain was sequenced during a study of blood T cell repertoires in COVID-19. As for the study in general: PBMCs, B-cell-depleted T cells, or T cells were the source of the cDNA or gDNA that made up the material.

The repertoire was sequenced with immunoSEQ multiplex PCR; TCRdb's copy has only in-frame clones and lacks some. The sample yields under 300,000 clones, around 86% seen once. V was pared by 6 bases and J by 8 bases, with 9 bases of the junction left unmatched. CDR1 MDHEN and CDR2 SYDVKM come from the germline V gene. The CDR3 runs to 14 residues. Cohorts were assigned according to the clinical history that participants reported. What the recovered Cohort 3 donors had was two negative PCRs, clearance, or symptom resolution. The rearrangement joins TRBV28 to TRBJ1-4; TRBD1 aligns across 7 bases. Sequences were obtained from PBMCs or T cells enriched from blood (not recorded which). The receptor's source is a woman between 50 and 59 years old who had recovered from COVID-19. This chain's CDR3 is CASRPSGGREKLFF. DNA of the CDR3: TGTGCCAGCAGACCCTCAGGGGGTCGGGAAAAACTGTTTTTT. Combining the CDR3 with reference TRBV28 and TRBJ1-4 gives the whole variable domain DVKVTQSSRYLVKRTGEKVFLECVQDMDHENMFWYRQDPGLGLRLIYFSYDVKMKEKGDIPEGYSVSREKKERFSLILESASTNQTSMYLCASRPSGGREKLFFGSGTQLSVL.